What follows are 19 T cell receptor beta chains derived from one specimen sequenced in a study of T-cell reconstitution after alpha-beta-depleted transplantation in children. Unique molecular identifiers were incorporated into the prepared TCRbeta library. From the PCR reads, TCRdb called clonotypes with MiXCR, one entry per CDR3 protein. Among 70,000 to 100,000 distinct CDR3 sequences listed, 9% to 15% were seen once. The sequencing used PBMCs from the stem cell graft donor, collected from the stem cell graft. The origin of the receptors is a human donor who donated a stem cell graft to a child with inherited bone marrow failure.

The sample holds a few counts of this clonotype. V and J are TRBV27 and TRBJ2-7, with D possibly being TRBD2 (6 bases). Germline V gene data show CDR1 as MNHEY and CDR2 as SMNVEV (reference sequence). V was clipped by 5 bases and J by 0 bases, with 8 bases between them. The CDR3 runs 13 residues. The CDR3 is CASSAGISYEQYF. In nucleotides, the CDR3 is TGTGCCAGCAGTGCGGGAATCTCCTACGAGCAGTACTTC.

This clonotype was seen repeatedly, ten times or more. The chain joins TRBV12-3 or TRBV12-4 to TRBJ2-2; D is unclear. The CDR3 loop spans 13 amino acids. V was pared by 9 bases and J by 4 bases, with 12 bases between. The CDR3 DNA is TGTGCCAGTTGCTGGGATGGCACCGGGGAGCTGTTTTTT. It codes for CASCWDGTGELFF.

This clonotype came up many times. Here the CDR3 reads CASSPRAVAKNIQYF. For the CDR3, the DNA is TGTGCCAGCAGCCCTCGGGCTGTGGCCAAAAACATTCAGTACTTC. The chain couples TRBV7-2 to TRBJ2-4; the D is unclear. The CDR3 has 15 residues. V lost 5 bases and J lost 1, with 12 bases in between. Germline V CDR1 and CDR2: SGHTA, FQGNSA.

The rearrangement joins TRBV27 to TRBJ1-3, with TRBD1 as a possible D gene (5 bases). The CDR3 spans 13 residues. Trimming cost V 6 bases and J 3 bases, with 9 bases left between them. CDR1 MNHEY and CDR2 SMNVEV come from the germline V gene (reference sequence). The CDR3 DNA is TGTGCCAGCAGCCGGGGGTTTGGAAACACCATATATTTT. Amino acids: CASSRGFGNTIYF.

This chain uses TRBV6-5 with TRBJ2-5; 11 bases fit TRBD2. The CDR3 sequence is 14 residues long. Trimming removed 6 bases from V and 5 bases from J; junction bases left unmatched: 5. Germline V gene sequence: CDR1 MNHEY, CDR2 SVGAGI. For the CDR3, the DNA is TGTGCCAGCAGGATAGCGGGGGGGCCTGAGACCCAGTACTTC. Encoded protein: CASRIAGGPETQYF.

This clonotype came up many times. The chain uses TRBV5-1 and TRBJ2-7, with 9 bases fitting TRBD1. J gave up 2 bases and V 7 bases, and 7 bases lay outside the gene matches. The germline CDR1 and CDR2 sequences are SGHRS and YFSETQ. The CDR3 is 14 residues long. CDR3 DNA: TGCGCCAGCGCCCCGGGACAGGGACCCTACGAGCAGTACTTC. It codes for CASAPGQGPYEQYF.

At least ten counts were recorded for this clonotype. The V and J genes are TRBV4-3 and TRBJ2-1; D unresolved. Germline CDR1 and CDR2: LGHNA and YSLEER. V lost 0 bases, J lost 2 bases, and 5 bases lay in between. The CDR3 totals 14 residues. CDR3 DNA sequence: TGCGCCAGCAGCCAAGATAGGACCTACAATGAGCAGTTCTTC. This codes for CASSQDRTYNEQFF.

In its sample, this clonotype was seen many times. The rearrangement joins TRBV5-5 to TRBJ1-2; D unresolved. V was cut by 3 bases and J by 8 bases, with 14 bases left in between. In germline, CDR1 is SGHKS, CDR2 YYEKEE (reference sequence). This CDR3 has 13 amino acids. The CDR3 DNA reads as TGTGCCAGCAGCTCTCATGGCCCGCAGGGCTACACCTTC. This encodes CASSSHGPQGYTF.

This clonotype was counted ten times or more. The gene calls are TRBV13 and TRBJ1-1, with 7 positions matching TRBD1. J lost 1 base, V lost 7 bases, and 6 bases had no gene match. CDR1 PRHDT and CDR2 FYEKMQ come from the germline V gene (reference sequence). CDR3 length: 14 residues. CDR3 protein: CASIVTGTNTEAFF. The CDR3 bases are TGTGCCAGCATAGTGACAGGGACGAACACTGAAGCTTTCTTT.

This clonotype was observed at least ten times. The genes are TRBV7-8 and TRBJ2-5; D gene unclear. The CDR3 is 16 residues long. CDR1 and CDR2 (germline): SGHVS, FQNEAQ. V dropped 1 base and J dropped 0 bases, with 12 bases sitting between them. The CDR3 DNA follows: TGTGCCAGCAGCTTAGGTTGGCTCGGGTACCAAGAGACCCAGTACTTC. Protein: CASSLGWLGYQETQYF.

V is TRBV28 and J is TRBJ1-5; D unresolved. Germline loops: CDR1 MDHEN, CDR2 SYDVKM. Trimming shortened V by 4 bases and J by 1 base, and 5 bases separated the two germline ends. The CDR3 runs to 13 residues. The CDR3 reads CASSSLSNQPQHF. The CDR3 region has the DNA TGTGCCAGCAGTTCTCTAAGCAATCAGCCCCAGCATTTT.

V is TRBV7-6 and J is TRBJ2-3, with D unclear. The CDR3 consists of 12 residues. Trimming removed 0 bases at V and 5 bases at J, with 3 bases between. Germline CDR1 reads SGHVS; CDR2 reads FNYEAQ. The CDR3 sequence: CASSLAQDTQYF. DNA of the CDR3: TGTGCCAGCAGCTTAGCGCAAGATACGCAGTATTTT.

CDR3 region: CASRAAGQEETQYF. The CDR3 DNA sequence: TGTGCCAGCAGGGCGGCGGGGCAGGAAGAGACCCAGTACTTC. V and J are TRBV5-4 and TRBJ2-5; D is perhaps TRBD2 (6 bases). There are 14 residues in the CDR3. V was clipped by 5 bases and J by 3 bases, with 14 bases between them. Germline V gene sequence: CDR1 SGHNT, CDR2 YYREEE (reference sequence). Variable domain in full (rest from reference TRBV5-4 and TRBJ2-5): ETGVTQSPTHLIKTRGQQVTLRCSSQSGHNTVSWYQQALGQGPQFIFQYYREEENGRGNFPPRFSGLQFPNYSSELNVNALELDDSALYLCASRAAGQEETQYFGPGTRLLVL.

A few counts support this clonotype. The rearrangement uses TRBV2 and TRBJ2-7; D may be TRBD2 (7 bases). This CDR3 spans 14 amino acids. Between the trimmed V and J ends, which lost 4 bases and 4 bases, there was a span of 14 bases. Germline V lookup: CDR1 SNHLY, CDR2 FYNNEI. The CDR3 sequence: CASSVSGGRYEQYF. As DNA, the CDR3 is TGTGCCAGCAGTGTATCGGGGGGCAGGTACGAGCAGTACTTC.

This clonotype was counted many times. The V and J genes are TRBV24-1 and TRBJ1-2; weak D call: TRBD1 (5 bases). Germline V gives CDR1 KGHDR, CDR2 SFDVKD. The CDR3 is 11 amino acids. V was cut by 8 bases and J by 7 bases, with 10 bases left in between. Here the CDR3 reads CATNDGAGYTF. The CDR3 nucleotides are TGTGCCACCAACGATGGGGCTGGCTACACCTTC.

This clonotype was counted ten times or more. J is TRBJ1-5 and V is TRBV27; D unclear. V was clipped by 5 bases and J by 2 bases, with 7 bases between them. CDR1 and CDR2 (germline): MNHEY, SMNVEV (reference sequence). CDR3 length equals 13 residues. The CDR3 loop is CASSSEGNQPQHF. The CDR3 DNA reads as TGTGCCAGCAGTAGTGAGGGCAATCAGCCCCAGCATTTT.

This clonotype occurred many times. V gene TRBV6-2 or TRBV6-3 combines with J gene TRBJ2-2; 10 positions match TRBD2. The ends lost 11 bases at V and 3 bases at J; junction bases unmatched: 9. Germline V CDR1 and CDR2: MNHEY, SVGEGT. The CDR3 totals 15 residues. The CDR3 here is CALHGLAGDTGELFF. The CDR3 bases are TGTGCCCTTCACGGGCTAGCGGGAGACACCGGGGAGCTGTTTTTT.

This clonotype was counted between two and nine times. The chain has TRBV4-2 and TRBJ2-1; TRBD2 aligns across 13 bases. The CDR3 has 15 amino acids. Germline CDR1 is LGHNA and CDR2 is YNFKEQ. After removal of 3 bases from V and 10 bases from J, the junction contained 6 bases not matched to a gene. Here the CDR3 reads CASSQMPGLAGEQFF. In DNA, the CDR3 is TGTGCCAGCAGCCAGATGCCGGGACTAGCGGGAGAGCAGTTCTTC.

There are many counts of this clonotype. The CDR3 is CASSPQGAYNEQFF. In DNA form, the CDR3 reads TGTGCCAGCAGTCCCCAGGGGGCCTACAATGAGCAGTTCTTC. This sequence joins TRBV12-3 or TRBV12-4 and TRBJ2-1; 7 nucleotides agree with TRBD1. Trimming at V came to 5 bases and at J to 2 bases, leaving 3 bases not matched to a gene. This CDR3 is 14 amino acids long.